One and the same sample provided the 6 T cell receptor beta chains below, sequenced in a study of cytomegalovirus exposure and HLA in healthy donors. PCR involved 60 Vbeta and 13 Jbeta primers. TCRdb's table, derived via immunoSEQ multiplex PCR, lists solely in-frame clones and lacks some. Of about 160,000 clones listed, around 83% are singletons. Sequencing used PBMCs. The source is a girl aged 2-15 years in good health and CMV-seropositive.

J is TRBJ2-1 and V is TRBV6-1, with 7 bases identical to TRBD2. V shed 11 bases, J shed 2 bases, and the junction held 9 bases outside the gene matches. From germline, CDR1 is MNHNS and CDR2 SASEGT. The CDR3 sequence is 14 residues long. The CDR3 coding sequence is TGTGCCGGGGGAGTCGGACTAGCCTACAATGAGCAGTTCTTC. It yields the protein CAGGVGLAYNEQFF.

The V and J genes are TRBV4-2 and TRBJ2-3; 7 nucleotides align to TRBD2. The CDR3 totals 16 residues. V lost 1 base to trimming and J lost 2 bases; unmatched junction nucleotides: 6. Germline V gene lookup returns CDR1 LGHNA and CDR2 YNFKEQ. The CDR3 loop is CASSQVGGGTTDTQYF. CDR3 sequence (DNA): TGTGCCAGCAGCCAAGTTGGGGGGGGAACCACAGATACGCAGTATTTT.

The chain has TRBV9 and TRBJ2-7; 7 nucleotides match TRBD2. With 0 bases clipped from V and 3 bases from J, the junction kept 9 bases outside the gene matches. The CDR3 is made up of 16 amino acids. Per germline, CDR1 SGDLS and CDR2 YYNGEE. This CDR3 reads CASSVASGWDYYEQYF. CDR3 coding DNA: TGTGCCAGCAGCGTAGCTTCTGGCTGGGACTACTACGAGCAGTACTTC. The variable domain in full, with the rest retrieved from reference TRBV9 and TRBJ2-7, is DSGVTQTPKHLITATGQRVTLRCSPRSGDLSVYWYQQSLDQGLQFLIQYYNGEERAKGNILERFSAQQFPDLHSELNLSSLELGDSALYFCASSVASGWDYYEQYFGPGTRLTVT.

J is TRBJ1-1 and V is TRBV6-6; D gene ambiguous. There are 14 residues in the CDR3. The germline V gene has CDR1 MNHNY and CDR2 SVGAGI (reference sequence). Deletions cut 2 bases from V and 5 bases from J, with 12 bases between. The CDR3, as DNA: TGTGCCAGCAGTTACAAGAGGGCCGAAACTGAAGCTTTCTTT. This gives the protein CASSYKRAETEAFF.

This chain joins TRBV30 and TRBJ2-7; a weak D match, TRBD1 (6 bases). V lost 4 bases and J 0 bases, leaving 13 bases between the germline ends. The CDR3 is made up of 14 amino acids. CDR1 and CDR2 from the germline V gene are GTSNPN and SVGIG (reference sequence). The CDR3, as DNA: TGTGCCTGGACCAGGGGAACCATCTCCTACGAGCAGTACTTC. Amino acid sequence: CAWTRGTISYEQYF.

The chain employs TRBV7-9 and TRBJ2-3; 7 nucleotides align to TRBD2. The CDR3 has 15 residues. The trim removed 2 bases at V and 0 bases at J, leaving 2 bases unmatched. Germline assignment: CDR1 SEHNR and CDR2 FQNEAQ (reference sequence). This CDR3 is CASSLSGGSTDTQYF. In nucleotides, the CDR3 is TGTGCCAGCAGCTTATCCGGGGGGAGCACAGATACGCAGTATTTT.